This is a list of T cell receptor beta chains from one sample in a study of vaccination and CD4 T cells after COVID-19. These receptors lack a known antigen. TCRdb used MiXCR to reprocess the PCR reads, holding one entry per CDR3 protein. The repertoire consists of more than 25,000 distinct CDR3 sequences, with roughly a third occurring once and the leading ten covering 3% to 4%. The material was CD4+ T cells from blood, cultured in vitro, obtained about 7 months after SARS-CoV-2 vaccination. These receptors all come from a human donor who had recovered from COVID-19. Both conserved end residues are part of each CDR3. A D gene is named only where the DNA matches it firmly. The size field is filled for only some rows; it gives once, few, many or a size class.

cdr3_aa: CASSKGGRGQGNIQYF
cdr3_nt: TGTGCCAGCAGCAAGGGGGGCAGGGGGCAGGGAAACATTCAGTACTTC
clone_size: few
v_call: TRBV21-1
j_call: TRBJ2-4
d_call: .

cdr3_aa: CASRSTGQGVPGANVLTF
cdr3_nt: TGTGCCAGCAGAAGCACGGGACAGGGAGTCCCTGGGGCCAACGTCCTGACTTTC
clone_size: few
v_call: TRBV7-9
j_call: TRBJ2-6
d_call: TRBD1

cdr3_aa: CASSLGRDGASNTEAFF
cdr3_nt: TGTGCCAGCAGCTTAGGGAGGGACGGAGCCTCGAACACTGAAGCTTTCTTT
clone_size: .
v_call: TRBV7-9
j_call: TRBJ1-1
d_call: .

cdr3_aa: CASSIETGREPQHF
cdr3_nt: TGTGCCAGTAGTATAGAAACGGGGCGGGAGCCCCAGCATTTT
clone_size: .
v_call: TRBV19
j_call: TRBJ1-5
d_call: .

cdr3_aa: CASSLTPLSNEQYF
cdr3_nt: TGTGCCAGCAGTTTAACCCCCTTAAGTAACGAGCAGTACTTC
clone_size: .
v_call: TRBV27
j_call: TRBJ2-7
d_call: .

cdr3_aa: CSARLRSEEYF
cdr3_nt: TGCAGTGCTAGATTGAGGAGCGAGGAGTACTTC
clone_size: .
v_call: TRBV20-1
j_call: TRBJ2-7
d_call: .

cdr3_aa: CASSDRTTQPQHF
cdr3_nt: TGTGCCAGCAGTGATAGGACGACTCAGCCCCAGCATTTT
clone_size: .
v_call: TRBV2
j_call: TRBJ1-5
d_call: .

cdr3_aa: CAIRRDGFQETQYF
cdr3_nt: TGTGCCATCAGACGGGACGGCTTCCAAGAGACCCAGTACTTC
clone_size: few
v_call: TRBV10-3
j_call: TRBJ2-5
d_call: .

cdr3_aa: CSARGLVNEQFF
cdr3_nt: TGCAGTGCTAGGGGACTAGTTAATGAGCAGTTCTTC
clone_size: .
v_call: TRBV20-1
j_call: TRBJ2-1
d_call: TRBD2

cdr3_aa: CASSVQKTGWGYEQYF
cdr3_nt: TGTGCCAGCAGCGTTCAAAAGACAGGTTGGGGCTACGAGCAGTACTTC
clone_size: .
v_call: TRBV7-2
j_call: TRBJ2-7
d_call: .

cdr3_aa: CASSPASYSSYEQYF
cdr3_nt: TGTGCCAGCAGCCCCGCCAGCTACAGCTCCTACGAGCAGTACTTC
clone_size: .
v_call: TRBV9
j_call: TRBJ2-7
d_call: .

cdr3_aa: CASRSRTGHVDEQFF
cdr3_nt: TGTGCCAGCCGCTCCCGGACAGGTCATGTCGATGAGCAGTTCTTC
clone_size: .
v_call: TRBV6-2/TRBV6-3
j_call: TRBJ2-1
d_call: TRBD1

cdr3_aa: CASSEGQLAKNIQYF
cdr3_nt: TGTGCCAGTAGTGAGGGACAACTAGCCAAAAACATTCAGTACTTC
clone_size: .
v_call: TRBV19
j_call: TRBJ2-4
d_call: .

cdr3_aa: CASSYFGQGAQYF
cdr3_nt: TGTGCCAGCAGTTACTTCGGACAGGGCGCCCAGTACTTC
clone_size: .
v_call: TRBV6-2/TRBV6-3
j_call: TRBJ2-5
d_call: TRBD1

cdr3_aa: CAISRLAGESETQYF
cdr3_nt: TGTGCCATCAGCAGACTAGCGGGAGAGTCGGAGACCCAGTACTTC
clone_size: .
v_call: TRBV10-3
j_call: TRBJ2-5
d_call: TRBD2

cdr3_aa: CASSPAGRTSGNTIYF
cdr3_nt: TGTGCCAGCAGCCCAGCGGGTCGGACGTCTGGAAACACCATATATTTT
clone_size: .
v_call: TRBV7-9
j_call: TRBJ1-3
d_call: .

cdr3_aa: CASSQRGEGPPRGQFF
cdr3_nt: TGTGCCAGCAGCCAAAGAGGGGAGGGTCCCCCGAGAGGGCAGTTCTTC
clone_size: .
v_call: TRBV28
j_call: TRBJ2-1
d_call: TRBD2

cdr3_aa: CAIRDPQGINSPLHF
cdr3_nt: TGTGCCATCAGGGACCCACAGGGGATTAATTCACCCCTCCACTTT
clone_size: .
v_call: TRBV10-3
j_call: TRBJ1-6
d_call: TRBD1

cdr3_aa: CASTSPSLETQYF
cdr3_nt: TGTGCCAGCACCTCACCGTCGCTCGAGACCCAGTACTTC
clone_size: .
v_call: TRBV28
j_call: TRBJ2-5
d_call: .